The subject of this entry is one TCR beta chain. No antigen is known for it. Using immunoSEQ multiplex PCR, the repertoire was profiled, and TCRdb retains in-frame clones only, with some absent. The sample yields under 40,000 clones, roughly 94% seen once. The data derive from a study of T cells in tuberculosis. Study overall: IGRA-negative adolescents, IGRA-positive adolescents with latent tuberculosis and adults with active tuberculosis formed this South African cohort.

Study conclusions and caveats: Samples were chosen by availability of cryopreserved specimens. Active tuberculosis alpha repertoires lay closer to GMM-specific TCRs than controls'. Active tuberculosis patients had shorter CDR3-alpha; the beta difference was nonsignificant.

Germline CDR1 and CDR2: SGHRS and YFSETQ. V lost 0 bases and J lost 4, with 14 bases in between. The CDR3 is 16 amino acids. Material: PBMCs. This clonotype was sampled from a donor between 10 and 35 years old with latent tuberculosis or without tuberculosis infection. V usage is TRBV5-1 and J usage is TRBJ1-3; D might be TRBD1 (6 bases). The CDR3 DNA sequence: TGCGCCAGCAGCTTGGGGAACAGGGAGGGAGGAAACACCATATATTTT. The encoded protein is CASSLGNREGGNTIYF.